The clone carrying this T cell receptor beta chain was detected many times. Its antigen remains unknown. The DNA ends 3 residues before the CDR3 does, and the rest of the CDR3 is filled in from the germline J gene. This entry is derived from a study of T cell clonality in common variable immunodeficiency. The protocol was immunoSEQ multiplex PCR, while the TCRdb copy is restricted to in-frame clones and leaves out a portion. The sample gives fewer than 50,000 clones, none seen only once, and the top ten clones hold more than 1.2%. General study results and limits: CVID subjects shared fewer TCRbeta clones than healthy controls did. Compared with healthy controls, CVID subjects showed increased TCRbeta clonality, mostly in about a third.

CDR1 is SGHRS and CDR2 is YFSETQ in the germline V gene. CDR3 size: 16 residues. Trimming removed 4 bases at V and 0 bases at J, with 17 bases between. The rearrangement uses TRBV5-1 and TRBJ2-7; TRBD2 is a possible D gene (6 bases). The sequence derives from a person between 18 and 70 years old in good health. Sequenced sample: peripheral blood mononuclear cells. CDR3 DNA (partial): TGCGCCAGCAGCATCACCGGGACTTCAAGCTCCTACGAG. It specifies CASSITGTSSSYE. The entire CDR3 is CASSITGTSSSYEQYF.